This T cell receptor (beta chain) was found in a study of response to subunit inactivated influenza vaccine. The table lists this clonotype with a few counts. Its antigen is unidentified. Study conclusions and caveats: Seasonal influenza vaccination, on each occasion, was suggested by the authors to recruit few new T cells.

The CDR3 runs to 16 residues. The germline gives CDR1 ENHRY, CDR2 SYGVKD. Trimming cost V 0 bases and J 3 bases, with 15 bases left between them. Via MiXCR, TCRdb re-called the RT-PCR reads, giving one row per CDR3 protein. The sample has 650,000 or so distinct CDR3 sequences, 13% to 15% seen once. The chain employs TRBV10-3 and TRBJ2-7, with D perhaps TRBD2 (6 bases). Here the sequenced sample was PBMCs from blood, taken roughly 2 weeks before vaccination. This TCR was sampled from a man between 50 and 59 years old who received an inactivated influenza vaccine. The CDR3 DNA reads TGTGCCATCAGTGAGTCGTCGGGGACTGTTTTCTACGAGCAGTACTTC. It yields the protein CAISESSGTVFYEQYF.